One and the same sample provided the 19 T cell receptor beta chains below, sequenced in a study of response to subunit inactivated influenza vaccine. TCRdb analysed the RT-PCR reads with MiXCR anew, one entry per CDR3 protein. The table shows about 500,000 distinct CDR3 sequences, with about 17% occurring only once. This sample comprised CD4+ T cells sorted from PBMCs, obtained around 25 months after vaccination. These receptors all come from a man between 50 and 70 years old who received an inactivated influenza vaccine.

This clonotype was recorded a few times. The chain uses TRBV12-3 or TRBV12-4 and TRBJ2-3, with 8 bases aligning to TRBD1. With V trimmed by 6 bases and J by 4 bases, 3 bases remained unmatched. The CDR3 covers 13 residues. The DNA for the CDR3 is TGTGCCAGCAGACCGGGACAGGCAGATACGCAGTATTTT. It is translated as CASRPGQADTQYF.

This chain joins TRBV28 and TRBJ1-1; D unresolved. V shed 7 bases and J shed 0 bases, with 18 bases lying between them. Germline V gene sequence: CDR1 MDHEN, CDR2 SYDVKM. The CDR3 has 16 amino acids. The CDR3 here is CASKKGRSTMNTEAFF. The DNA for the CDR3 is TGTGCCAGCAAGAAGGGCCGATCAACTATGAACACTGAAGCTTTCTTT.

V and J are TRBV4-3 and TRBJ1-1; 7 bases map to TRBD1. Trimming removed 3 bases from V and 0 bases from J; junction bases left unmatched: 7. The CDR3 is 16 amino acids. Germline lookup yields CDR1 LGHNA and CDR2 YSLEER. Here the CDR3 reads CASSHRQGGMNTEAFF. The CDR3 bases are TGCGCCAGCAGCCACCGACAGGGAGGGATGAACACTGAAGCTTTCTTT.

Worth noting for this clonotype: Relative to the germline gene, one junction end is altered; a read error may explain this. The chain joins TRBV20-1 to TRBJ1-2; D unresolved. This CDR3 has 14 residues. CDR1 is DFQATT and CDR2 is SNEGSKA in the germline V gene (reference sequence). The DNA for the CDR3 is TGCAGTGCCAGAGGTCGTCGTAACGAATATGGCTACACCTTC. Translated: CSARGRRNEYGYTF.

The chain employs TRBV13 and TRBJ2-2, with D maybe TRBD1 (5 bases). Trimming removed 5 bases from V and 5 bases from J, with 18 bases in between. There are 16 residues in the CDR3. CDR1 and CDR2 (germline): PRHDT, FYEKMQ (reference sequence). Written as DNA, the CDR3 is TGTGCCAGCAGCCCTTCCCTAGACAGATTTACCGGGGAGCTGTTTTTT. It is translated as CASSPSLDRFTGELFF. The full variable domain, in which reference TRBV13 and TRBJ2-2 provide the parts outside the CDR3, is AAGVIQSPRHLIKEKRETATLKCYPIPRHDTVYWYQQGPGQDPQFLISFYEKMQSDKGSIPDRFSAQQFSDYHSELNMSSLELGDSALYFCASSPSLDRFTGELFFGEGSRLTVL.

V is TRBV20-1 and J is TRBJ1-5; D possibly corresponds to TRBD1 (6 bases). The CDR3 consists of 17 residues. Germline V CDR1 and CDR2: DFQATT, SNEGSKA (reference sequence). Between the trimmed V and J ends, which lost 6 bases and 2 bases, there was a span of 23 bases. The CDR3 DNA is TGCAGTGCCTACATAGGGGGGCTTAGAACGGGCAATCAGCCCCAGCATTTT. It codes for CSAYIGGLRTGNQPQHF.

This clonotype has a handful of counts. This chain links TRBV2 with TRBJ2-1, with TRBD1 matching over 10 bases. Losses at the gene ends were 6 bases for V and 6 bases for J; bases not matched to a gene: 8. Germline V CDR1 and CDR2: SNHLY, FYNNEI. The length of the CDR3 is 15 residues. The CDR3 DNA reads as TGTGCCAGCAGGACCCTTAGGACAGGGGGCAATGAGCAGTTCTTC. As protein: CASRTLRTGGNEQFF.

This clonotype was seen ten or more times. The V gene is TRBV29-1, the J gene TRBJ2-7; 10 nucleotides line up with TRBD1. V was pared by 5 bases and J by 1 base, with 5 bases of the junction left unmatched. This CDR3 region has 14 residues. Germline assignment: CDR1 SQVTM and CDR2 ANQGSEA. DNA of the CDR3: TGCAGCGTTCTACGACAGGGGGCTTCCTACGAGCAGTACTTC. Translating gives CSVLRQGASYEQYF.

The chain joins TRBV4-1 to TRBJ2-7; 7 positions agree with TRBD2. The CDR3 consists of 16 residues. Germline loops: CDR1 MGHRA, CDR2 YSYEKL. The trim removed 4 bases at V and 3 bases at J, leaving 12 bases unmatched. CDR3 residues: CASSRIGRGKFYEQYF. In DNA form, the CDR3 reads TGCGCCAGCAGCCGAATAGGGCGGGGGAAGTTCTACGAGCAGTACTTC.

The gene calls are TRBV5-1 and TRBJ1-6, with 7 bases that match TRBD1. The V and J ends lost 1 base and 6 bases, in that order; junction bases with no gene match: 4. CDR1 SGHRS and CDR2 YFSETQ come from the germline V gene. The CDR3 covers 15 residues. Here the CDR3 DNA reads TGCGCCAGCAGCTTGTTACAGGGGCCTAATTCACCCCTCCACTTT. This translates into CASSLLQGPNSPLHF.

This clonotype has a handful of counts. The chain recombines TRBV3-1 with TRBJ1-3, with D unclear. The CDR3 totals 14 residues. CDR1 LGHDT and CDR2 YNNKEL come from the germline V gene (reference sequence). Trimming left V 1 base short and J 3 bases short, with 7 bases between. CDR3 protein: CASSQGVVGNTIYF. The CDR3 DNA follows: TGTGCCAGCAGCCAAGGGGTTGTTGGAAACACCATATATTTT.

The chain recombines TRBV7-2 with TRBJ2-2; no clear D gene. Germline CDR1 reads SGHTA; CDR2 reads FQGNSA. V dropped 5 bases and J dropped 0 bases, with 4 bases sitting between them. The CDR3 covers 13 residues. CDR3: CASSRPNTGELFF. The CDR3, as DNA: TGTGCCAGCAGCCGCCCGAACACCGGGGAGCTGTTTTTT.

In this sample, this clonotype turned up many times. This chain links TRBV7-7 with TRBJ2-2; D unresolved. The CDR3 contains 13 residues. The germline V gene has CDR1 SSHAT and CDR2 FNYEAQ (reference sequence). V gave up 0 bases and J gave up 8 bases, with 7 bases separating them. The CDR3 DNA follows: TGTGCCAGCAGCTTAGCGCCGTCTGGGGAGCTGTTTTTT. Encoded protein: CASSLAPSGELFF.

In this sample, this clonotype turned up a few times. The CDR3: CASSGRGPGINQPQHF. CDR3 nucleotides: TGTGCCAGCAGTGGCCGAGGACCGGGAATAAATCAGCCCCAGCATTTT. This sequence joins TRBV6-1 and TRBJ1-5; D is unclear. The CDR3 covers 16 residues. Germline CDR1 MNHNS, CDR2 SASEGT. The germline V and J ends were trimmed by 4 bases and 4 bases, with 17 bases remaining between them.

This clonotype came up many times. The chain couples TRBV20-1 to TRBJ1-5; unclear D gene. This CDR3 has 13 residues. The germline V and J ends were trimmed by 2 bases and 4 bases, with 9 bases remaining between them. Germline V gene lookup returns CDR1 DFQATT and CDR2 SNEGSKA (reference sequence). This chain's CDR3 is CSARLTVNQPQHF. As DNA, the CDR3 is TGCAGTGCTAGATTGACGGTTAATCAGCCCCAGCATTTT.

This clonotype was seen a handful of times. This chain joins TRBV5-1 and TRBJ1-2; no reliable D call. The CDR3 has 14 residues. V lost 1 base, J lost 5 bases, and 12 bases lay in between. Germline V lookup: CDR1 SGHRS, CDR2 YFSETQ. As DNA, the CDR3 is TGCGCCAGCAGCTTGAGTGCGGAACTTTATGGCTACACCTTC. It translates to CASSLSAELYGYTF.

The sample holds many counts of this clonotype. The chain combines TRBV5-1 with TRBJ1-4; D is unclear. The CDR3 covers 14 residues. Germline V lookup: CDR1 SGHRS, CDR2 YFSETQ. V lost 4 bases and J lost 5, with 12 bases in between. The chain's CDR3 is CASSPGGRNEKLFF. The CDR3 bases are TGCGCCAGCAGCCCCGGAGGCCGGAATGAAAAACTGTTTTTT.

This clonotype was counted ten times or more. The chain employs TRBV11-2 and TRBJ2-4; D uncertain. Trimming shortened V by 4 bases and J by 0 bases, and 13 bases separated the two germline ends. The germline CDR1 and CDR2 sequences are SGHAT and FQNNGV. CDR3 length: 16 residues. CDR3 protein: CASSSLRMLAKNIQYF. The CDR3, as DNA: TGTGCCAGCAGCTCCCTTAGGATGCTAGCCAAAAACATTCAGTACTTC. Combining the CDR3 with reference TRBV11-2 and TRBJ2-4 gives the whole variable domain EAGVAQSPRYKIIEKRQSVAFWCNPISGHATLYWYQQILGQGPKLLIQFQNNGVVDDSQLPKDRFSAERLKGVDSTLKIQPAKLEDSAVYLCASSSLRMLAKNIQYFGAGTRLSVL.

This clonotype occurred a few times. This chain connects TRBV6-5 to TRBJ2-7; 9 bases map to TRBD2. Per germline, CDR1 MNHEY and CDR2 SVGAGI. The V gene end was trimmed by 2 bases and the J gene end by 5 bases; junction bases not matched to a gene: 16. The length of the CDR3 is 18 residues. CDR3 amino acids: CASSYPSGARGRVNEQYF. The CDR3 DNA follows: TGTGCCAGCAGTTACCCTAGCGGGGCTAGAGGCCGTGTGAACGAGCAGTACTTC.